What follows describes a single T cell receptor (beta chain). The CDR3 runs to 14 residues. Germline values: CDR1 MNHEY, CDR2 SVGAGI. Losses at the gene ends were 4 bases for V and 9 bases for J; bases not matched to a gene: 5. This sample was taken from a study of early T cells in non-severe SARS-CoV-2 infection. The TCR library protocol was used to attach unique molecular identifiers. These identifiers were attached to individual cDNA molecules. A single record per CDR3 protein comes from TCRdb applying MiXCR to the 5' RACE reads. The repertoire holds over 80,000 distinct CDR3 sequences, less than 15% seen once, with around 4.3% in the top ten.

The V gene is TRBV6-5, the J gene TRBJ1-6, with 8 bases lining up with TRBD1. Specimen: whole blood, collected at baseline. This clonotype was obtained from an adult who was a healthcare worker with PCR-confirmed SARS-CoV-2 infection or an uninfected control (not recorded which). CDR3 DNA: TGTGCCAGCAGTTGGACAGGGATGACTTCACCCCTCCACTTT. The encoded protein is CASSWTGMTSPLHF.